The 28 T cell receptor beta chains given below trace back to one sample, sequenced in a study of T-cell memory formation after mild COVID-19. TCRdb fed the 5' RACE reads into MiXCR, producing one record per CDR3 protein. The sample holds 45,000 to 55,000 distinct CDR3 sequences, approximately 6.6% seen once. The sample was PBMCs or a T cell subset sorted from them (not recorded which). These receptors came from a man between 18 and 35 years old who had mild COVID-19 (a few samples of this study predate the infection). Cell type and time point are not known.

This clonotype appeared many times. The chain joins TRBV12-3 or TRBV12-4 to TRBJ1-5, with D possibly being TRBD1 (6 bases). This CDR3 is built from 15 residues. V gave up 6 bases and J gave up 7 bases, with 19 bases separating them. The CDR3 is CASSSAGGAGQPQHF. CDR3 nucleotide sequence: TGTGCCAGCAGCTCGGCCGGGGGCGCGGGGCAGCCCCAGCATTTT.

This clonotype was observed many times. The chain has TRBV7-6 and TRBJ2-7; tentatively, D is TRBD1 (5 bases). The CDR3 loop spans 16 amino acids. V was cut by 3 bases and J by 0 bases, with 15 bases left in between. Germline assignment: CDR1 SGHVS and CDR2 FNYEAQ. Here the CDR3 reads CASSFTYRKNSYEQYF. The CDR3 nucleotides read TGTGCCAGCAGCTTTACTTACAGGAAAAACTCCTACGAGCAGTACTTC.

In this sample, this clonotype turned up a few times. J is TRBJ1-6 and V is TRBV4-1, with D possibly being TRBD1 (6 bases). This CDR3 is built from 18 residues. Germline V gene sequence: CDR1 MGHRA, CDR2 YSYEKL. Between the trimmed V and J ends, which lost 5 bases and 0 bases, there was a span of 17 bases. The CDR3 loop reads CASSSRGLAASYNSPLHF. In DNA form, the CDR3 reads TGCGCCAGCAGCTCCAGGGGTCTAGCAGCCTCCTATAATTCACCCCTCCACTTT.

This clonotype showed up many times. The genes are TRBV27 and TRBJ2-1; 7 nucleotides agree with TRBD1. This CDR3 is built from 16 residues. V lost 3 bases, J lost 7 bases, and 12 bases stayed unmatched. Germline V gene sequence: CDR1 MNHEY, CDR2 SMNVEV (reference sequence). This CDR3 is CASSFLATGYRNEQFF. CDR3 DNA sequence: TGTGCCAGCAGTTTCTTGGCGACAGGGTATAGGAATGAGCAGTTCTTC.

This clonotype was seen at least ten times. This chain connects TRBV29-1 to TRBJ1-5; weak D call: TRBD1 (5 bases). V was clipped by 4 bases and J by 6 bases, with 16 bases between them. The CDR3 is 14 amino acids. The germline CDR1 and CDR2 sequences are SQVTM and ANQGSEA. The CDR3 sequence: CSVGGTGVGQPQHF. The CDR3 DNA follows: TGCAGCGTTGGAGGGACCGGGGTTGGTCAGCCCCAGCATTTT.

This clonotype was detected only a few times. This chain uses TRBV20-1 with TRBJ2-4, with a tentative D call TRBD1 (6 bases). Germline assignment: CDR1 DFQATT and CDR2 SNEGSKA (reference sequence). The length of the CDR3 is 14 residues. Trimming took 4 bases from V and 0 from J, leaving 10 bases between them. CDR3 nucleotide sequence: TGCAGTGCTACCGACAGGATAGCCAAAAACATTCAGTACTTC. Protein sequence: CSATDRIAKNIQYF.

This chain joins TRBV2 and TRBJ1-5, with D hard to call. Trimming took off 7 bases at V and 2 bases at J, with 9 bases between the two ends. The CDR3 runs 13 residues. Germline lookup yields CDR1 SNHLY and CDR2 FYNNEI. CDR3 DNA: TGTGCCAGCAATGATTTTGGCAATCAGCCCCAGCATTTT. Translation: CASNDFGNQPQHF.

The chain links TRBV6-2 or TRBV6-3 to TRBJ1-4, with a possible D match to TRBD1 (5 bases). Trimming left V 4 bases short and J 7 bases short, with 19 bases between. Germline values: CDR1 MNHEY, CDR2 SVGEGT. The CDR3 length is 16 residues. CDR3 bases: TGTGCCAGCAGTTCCCCCGGCGGGGGAGGGAGTGAAAAACTGTTTTTT. Protein product: CASSSPGGGGSEKLFF.

V is TRBV18 and J is TRBJ1-6; 8 bases line up with TRBD1. Germline V gene lookup returns CDR1 KGHSH and CDR2 LQKENI. This CDR3 contains 14 residues. The V gene end was trimmed by 6 bases and the J gene end by 8 bases; junction bases not matched to a gene: 6. The CDR3 DNA sequence: TGTGCCAGCTCTTCGACAGGGGCAGATTCACCCCTCCACTTT. Translation: CASSSTGADSPLHF.

This clonotype has a handful of counts. The rearrangement joins TRBV20-1 to TRBJ1-1; D not certain. The V end was cut by 3 bases, the J end by 2 bases, with 7 bases between. This CDR3 spans 12 amino acids. Germline CDR1 is DFQATT and CDR2 is SNEGSKA (reference sequence). In DNA form, the CDR3 reads TGCAGTGCTAGCCAAGGAAACACTGAAGCTTTCTTT. Translating gives CSASQGNTEAFF.

This clonotype was seen a handful of times. The chain carries TRBV3-1 and TRBJ1-1, with 9 bases that match TRBD1. In germline, CDR1 is LGHDT, CDR2 YNNKEL (reference sequence). Trimming took 2 bases from V and 11 from J; bases not matched to a gene: 15. This CDR3 comprises 16 residues. The CDR3 coding sequence is TGTGCCAGCAGCCAAAACCTTGGGCCTTACGGGACAGGGGCTTTCTTT. Its protein is CASSQNLGPYGTGAFF.

This clonotype was counted only a few times. J is TRBJ1-2 and V is TRBV4-3; the match to TRBD1 covers 8 bases. With V trimmed by 0 bases and J by 8 bases, 5 bases remained unmatched. CDR3 size: 14 residues. The germline V gene encodes CDR1 LGHNA and CDR2 YSLEER. The CDR3 region has the DNA TGCGCCAGCAGCCAAGAGGCCGGGACAGGAGGCTACACCTTC. Translation: CASSQEAGTGGYTF.

The rearrangement joins TRBV15 to TRBJ2-5; no reliable D call. The CDR3 totals 13 residues. The germline V gene encodes CDR1 LNHNV and CDR2 YYDKDF (reference sequence). Between the trimmed V and J ends, which lost 0 bases and 5 bases, there was a span of 7 bases. The CDR3 is CATSRDKLETQYF. CDR3 in DNA: TGTGCCACCAGCAGAGATAAGTTGGAGACCCAGTACTTC.

The chain is built from TRBV11-1 and TRBJ2-7, with D tentatively TRBD1 (6 bases). V was cut by 1 base and J by 3 bases, with 13 bases left in between. The CDR3 consists of 15 residues. Germline assignment: CDR1 SGHAT and CDR2 FQDESV (reference sequence). The CDR3 nucleotides are TGTGCCAGCAGCTTAGTGGTGGGGGCGAGCTACGAGCAGTACTTC. Translated: CASSLVVGASYEQYF.

This clonotype turned up a few times. The rearrangement uses TRBV4-3 and TRBJ2-3; D is perhaps TRBD1 (5 bases). V lost 0 bases to trimming and J lost 1 base, with 8 bases between them. Per germline, CDR1 LGHNA and CDR2 YSLEER. The CDR3 is made up of 15 amino acids. The CDR3 here is CASSQEEQGTDTQYF. In DNA form, the CDR3 reads TGCGCCAGCAGCCAAGAAGAACAGGGCACAGATACGCAGTATTTT.

This clonotype was seen a few times. CDR3 nucleotides: TGTGCCAGCAGCTTGGCCGGCAGAAACTATGGCTACACCTTC. Translating gives CASSLAGRNYGYTF. The chain links TRBV5-6 to TRBJ1-2; D unresolved. Trimming removed 0 bases at V and 2 bases at J, with 8 bases between. Per the germline V gene, CDR1 is SGHDT and CDR2 is YYEEEE. The CDR3 loop spans 14 amino acids.

This clonotype was recorded many times. The rearrangement links TRBV5-1 to TRBJ2-2; no reliable D call. The CDR3 spans 14 residues. The V gene's germline CDR1 is SGHRS and CDR2 YFSETQ. V dropped 4 bases and J dropped 1 base, with 8 bases sitting between them. The CDR3: CASSPGMNTGELFF. The CDR3 region has the DNA TGCGCCAGCAGCCCAGGAATGAACACCGGGGAGCTGTTTTTT. Based on the CDR3 plus reference TRBV5-1 and TRBJ2-2, the full variable domain is KAGVTQTPRYLIKTRGQQVTLSCSPISGHRSVSWYQQTPGQGLQFLFEYFSETQRNKGNFPGRFSGRQFSNSRSEMNVSTLELGDSALYLCASSPGMNTGELFFGEGSRLTVL.

This clonotype has only a few counts. The chain has TRBV30 and TRBJ1-6, with D unresolved. CDR1 is GTSNPN and CDR2 is SVGIG in the germline V gene (reference sequence). Trimming cost V 0 bases and J 7 bases, with 7 bases left between them. The CDR3 consists of 13 residues. The CDR3 is CAWSVYENSPLHF. DNA for the CDR3: TGTGCCTGGAGTGTATACGAGAATTCACCCCTCCACTTT.

A few counts support this clonotype. The gene calls are TRBV20-1 and TRBJ2-4, with TRBD2 identical over 7 bases. Looked up from germline, CDR1 is DFQATT and CDR2 is SNEGSKA (reference sequence). With V trimmed by 6 bases and J by 9 bases, 8 bases remained unmatched. CDR3 length: 12 residues. The CDR3 region is CSAATSAGIQYF. CDR3 coding DNA: TGCAGTGCCGCAACTAGCGCGGGCATTCAGTACTTC.

This clonotype appeared a few times. This chain joins TRBV5-1 and TRBJ1-5, with TRBD1 as a possible D gene (5 bases). Germline V gene sequence: CDR1 SGHRS, CDR2 YFSETQ. This CDR3 is built from 16 residues. V lost 0 bases and J lost 5, with 15 bases in between. The chain's CDR3 is CASSLGGAGWDQPQHF. The CDR3 region has the DNA TGCGCCAGCAGCTTGGGGGGCGCAGGGTGGGATCAGCCCCAGCATTTT.

This clonotype was picked up many times. The CDR3 DNA reads as TGTGCCAGCAGCTTAGCCCGATATGGCTACACCTTC. Translated, it gives CASSLARYGYTF. V and J are TRBV7-2 and TRBJ1-2, with D unresolved. Germline values: CDR1 SGHTA, CDR2 FQGNSA. Deletions cut 0 bases from V and 5 bases from J, with 4 bases between. CDR3 length: 12 residues.

Only a few counts were recorded for this clonotype. The rearrangement joins TRBV7-9 to TRBJ2-5; D is unresolved. Trimming took 5 bases from V and 3 from J, leaving 10 bases between them. CDR1 is SEHNR and CDR2 is FQNEAQ in the germline V gene (reference sequence). The CDR3 is 13 amino acids. In DNA, the CDR3 is TGTGCCAGCAGCCGCTATGGGGAAGAGACCCAGTACTTC. This encodes CASSRYGEETQYF.

The V call is TRBV5-5, the J call TRBJ1-4, with D perhaps TRBD1 (5 bases). CDR1 is SGHKS and CDR2 is YYEKEE in the germline V gene (reference sequence). The V end lost 1 base, the J end lost 7 bases, and 14 bases lay between the germline ends. This CDR3 spans 15 amino acids. The CDR3 nucleotides are TGTGCCAGCAGCTTGTTGCGGGGGAAAGGTGAAAAACTGTTTTTT. Residues: CASSLLRGKGEKLFF.

This clonotype was seen a handful of times. The V and J genes are TRBV4-1 and TRBJ1-5, with 9 nucleotides matching TRBD1. The CDR3 is 15 amino acids. V gave up 4 bases and J gave up 1 base; unmatched junction bases: 2. Germline V CDR1 and CDR2: MGHRA, YSYEKL. The CDR3 reads CASSPQGASNQPQHF. CDR3 nucleotides: TGCGCCAGCAGCCCACAGGGGGCAAGCAATCAGCCCCAGCATTTT.

This clonotype was seen a handful of times. J is TRBJ2-7 and V is TRBV2; 8 bases agree with TRBD1. The V gene end was trimmed by 4 bases and the J gene end by 6 bases; junction bases not matched to a gene: 2. The CDR3 runs 12 residues. Germline loops: CDR1 SNHLY, CDR2 FYNNEI. The CDR3 reads CASSGDRGEQYV. Written as DNA, the CDR3 is TGTGCCAGCAGTGGAGACAGGGGCGAGCAGTACGTC.

This sequence joins TRBV18 and TRBJ1-1; TRBD1 aligns across 7 bases. This CDR3 is built from 13 residues. The V gene's germline CDR1 is KGHSH and CDR2 LQKENI. V shed 2 bases, J shed 5 bases, and the junction held 2 bases outside the gene matches. The CDR3 is CASSPTGETEAFF. CDR3 bases: TGTGCCAGCTCACCAACAGGGGAGACTGAAGCTTTCTTT.

In this sample, this clonotype turned up a few times. The chain recombines TRBV6-6 with TRBJ2-3; no clear D gene. The V gene lost 4 bases and the J gene lost 1 base, with 12 bases spanning the gap. The length of the CDR3 is 15 residues. Germline V gene lookup returns CDR1 MNHNY and CDR2 SVGAGI (reference sequence). The CDR3 nucleotides read TGTGCCAGCAGTTGGAAGGAAGGCGGCACAGATACGCAGTATTTT. This encodes CASSWKEGGTDTQYF.

The rearrangement links TRBV12-3 or TRBV12-4 to TRBJ2-2; D is uncertain. Trimming took 1 base from V and 5 from J, leaving 8 bases between them. This CDR3 comprises 14 residues. CDR3 loop: CASSLVRSTGELFF. In nucleotides, the CDR3 is TGTGCCAGCAGTTTAGTACGGTCTACCGGGGAGCTGTTTTTT.